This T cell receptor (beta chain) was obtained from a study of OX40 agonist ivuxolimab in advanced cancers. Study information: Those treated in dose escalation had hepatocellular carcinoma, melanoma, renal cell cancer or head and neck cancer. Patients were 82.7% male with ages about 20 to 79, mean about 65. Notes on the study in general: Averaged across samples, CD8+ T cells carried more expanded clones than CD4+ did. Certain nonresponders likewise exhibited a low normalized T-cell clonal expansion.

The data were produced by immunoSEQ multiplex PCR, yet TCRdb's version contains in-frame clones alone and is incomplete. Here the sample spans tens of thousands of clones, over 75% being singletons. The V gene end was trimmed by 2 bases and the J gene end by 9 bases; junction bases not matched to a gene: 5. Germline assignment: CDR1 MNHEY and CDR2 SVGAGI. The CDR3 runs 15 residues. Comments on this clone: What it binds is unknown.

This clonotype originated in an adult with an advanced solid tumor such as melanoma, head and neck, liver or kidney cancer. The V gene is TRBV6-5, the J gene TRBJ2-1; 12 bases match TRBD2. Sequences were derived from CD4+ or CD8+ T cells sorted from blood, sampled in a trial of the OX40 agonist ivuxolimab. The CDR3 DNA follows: TGTGCCAGCAGTTACAAACTAGCGGGGGGAGGTGAGCAGTTCTTC. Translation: CASSYKLAGGGEQFF.